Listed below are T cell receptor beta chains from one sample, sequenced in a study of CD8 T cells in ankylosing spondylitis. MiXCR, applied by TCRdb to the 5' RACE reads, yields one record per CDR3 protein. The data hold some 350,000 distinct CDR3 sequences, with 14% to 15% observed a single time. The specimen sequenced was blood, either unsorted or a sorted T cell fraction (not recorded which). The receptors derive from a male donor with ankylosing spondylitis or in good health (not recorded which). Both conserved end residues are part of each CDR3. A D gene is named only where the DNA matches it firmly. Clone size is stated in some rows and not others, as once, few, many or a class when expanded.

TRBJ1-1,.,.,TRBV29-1,CSVDLQGETEAFF,TGCAGCGTTGACTTACAGGGAGAAACTGAAGCTTTCTTT
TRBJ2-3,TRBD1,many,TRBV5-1,CASSSRQGTDTQYF,TGCGCCAGCAGCTCCCGACAGGGGACAGATACGCAGTATTTT
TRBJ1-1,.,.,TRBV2,CASSVSRNTEAFF,TGTGCCAGCAGTGTATCCAGGAACACTGAAGCTTTCTTT
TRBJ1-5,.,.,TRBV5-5,CASSPQTDRQPQHF,TGTGCCAGCAGCCCCCAGACAGATAGACAGCCCCAGCATTTT
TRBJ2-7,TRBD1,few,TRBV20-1,CSARNPMTGDLYEQYF,TGCAGTGCTAGGAACCCCATGACAGGGGATCTCTACGAGCAGTACTTC
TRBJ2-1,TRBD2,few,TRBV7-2,CASSLEGTIGEQFF,TGTGCCAGCAGCTTAGAGGGGACTATTGGTGAGCAGTTCTTC
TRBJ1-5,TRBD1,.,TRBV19,CASRAGTGGNQPQHF,TGTGCCAGTAGAGCCGGGACAGGGGGTAATCAGCCCCAGCATTTT
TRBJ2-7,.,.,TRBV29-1,CSVEDGGGLSYEQYF,TGCAGCGTTGAAGACGGCGGTGGTCTCTCCTACGAGCAGTACTTC
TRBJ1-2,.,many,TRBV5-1,CASSLVGGVPYGYTF,TGCGCCAGCAGCTTGGTCGGCGGGGTTCCTTATGGCTACACCTTC
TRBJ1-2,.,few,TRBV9,CASSVDSARGYTF,TGTGCCAGCAGCGTAGACTCGGCTCGTGGCTACACCTTC
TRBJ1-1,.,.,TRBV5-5,CASSLERVPSGAFF,TGTGCCAGCAGCTTGGAACGGGTTCCTAGTGGGGCTTTCTTT
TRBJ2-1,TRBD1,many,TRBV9,CASSVGQGAYNEQFF,TGTGCCAGCAGCGTGGGACAGGGGGCTTACAATGAGCAGTTCTTC
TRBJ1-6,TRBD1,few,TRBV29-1,CSVRTGTDSPLHF,TGCAGCGTAAGGACAGGGACCGATTCACCCCTCCACTTT
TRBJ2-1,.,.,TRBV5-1,CASSLTSYDEQFF,TGCGCCAGCAGCTTGACCTCGTACGATGAGCAGTTCTTC
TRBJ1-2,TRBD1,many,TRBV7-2,CASSSTGDAGYTF,TGTGCCAGCAGCTCGACAGGGGATGCTGGCTACACCTTC
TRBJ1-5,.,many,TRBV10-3,CAISADGPNQPQHF,TGTGCCATCAGTGCAGATGGCCCGAATCAGCCCCAGCATTTT
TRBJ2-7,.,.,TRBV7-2,CASSWGAFSSYEQYF,TGTGCCAGCAGTTGGGGGGCGTTTAGCTCCTACGAGCAGTACTTC
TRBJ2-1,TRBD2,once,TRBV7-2,CASSSKTSGARYNEQFF,TGTGCCAGCAGCTCCAAGACTAGCGGGGCGAGGTACAATGAGCAGTTCTTC
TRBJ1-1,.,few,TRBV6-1,CASTYQQGMGTEAFF,TGTGCCAGCACCTACCAACAGGGAATGGGCACTGAAGCTTTCTTT
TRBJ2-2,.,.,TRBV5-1,CASSSGGTNTGELFF,TGCGCCAGCAGCTCCGGCGGGACTAACACCGGGGAGCTGTTTTTT
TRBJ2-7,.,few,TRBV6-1,CATQRGGAYEQYF,TGTGCCACCCAGAGAGGGGGGGCCTACGAGCAGTACTTC
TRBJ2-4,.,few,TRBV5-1,CASSQGAPGIQYF,TGCGCCAGCAGCCAAGGGGCCCCGGGCATTCAGTACTTC
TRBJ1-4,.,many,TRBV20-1,CSARGPPSGEKLFF,TGCAGTGCTAGAGGTCCCCCGTCGGGAGAAAAACTGTTTTTT
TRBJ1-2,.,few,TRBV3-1,CASSQDSPGYGYTF,TGTGCCAGCAGCCAAGATTCGCCGGGCTATGGCTACACCTTC
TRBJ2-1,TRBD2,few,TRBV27,CASSLLEGLAGNEQFF,TGTGCCAGCAGTTTATTAGAGGGACTAGCGGGGAATGAGCAGTTCTTC
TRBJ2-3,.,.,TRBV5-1,CASSLAGFTDTQYF,TGCGCCAGCAGCTTGGCAGGTTTCACAGATACGCAGTATTTT
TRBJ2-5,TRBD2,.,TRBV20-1,CSAHLAGGDGTQYF,TGCAGTGCACACCTAGCGGGGGGGGATGGGACCCAGTACTTC
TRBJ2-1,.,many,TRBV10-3,CAISESRGFYNEQFF,TGTGCCATCAGTGAGTCGCGGGGATTCTACAATGAGCAGTTCTTC
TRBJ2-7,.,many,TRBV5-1,CASSPDGYYEQYF,TGCGCCAGCAGCCCGGACGGGTACTACGAGCAGTACTTC
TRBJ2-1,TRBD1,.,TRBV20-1,CSATRDRVDEQFF,TGCAGTGCCACCCGGGACAGGGTTGATGAGCAGTTCTTC
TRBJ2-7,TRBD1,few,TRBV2,CASGGQAAYEQYF,TGTGCCAGCGGTGGACAGGCAGCCTACGAGCAGTACTTC
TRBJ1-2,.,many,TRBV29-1,CSVPYGEGSGYTF,TGCAGCGTCCCCTATGGGGAGGGAAGTGGCTACACCTTC
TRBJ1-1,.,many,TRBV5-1,CASSQVGTEAFF,TGCGCCAGCAGCCAGGTGGGGACTGAAGCTTTCTTT
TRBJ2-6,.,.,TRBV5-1,CASALEGIGNVLTF,TGCGCCAGCGCCTTAGAAGGGATCGGGAACGTCCTGACTTTC
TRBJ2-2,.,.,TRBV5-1,CASNIRSDTGELFF,TGCGCCAGCAACATTAGGTCGGACACCGGGGAGCTGTTTTTT
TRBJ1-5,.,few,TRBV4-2,CASSQEISGQPQHF,TGTGCCAGCAGCCAAGAGATTTCGGGTCAGCCCCAGCATTTT
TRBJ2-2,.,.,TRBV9,CATGRDTGELFF,TGTGCCACGGGACGGGACACCGGGGAGCTGTTTTTT
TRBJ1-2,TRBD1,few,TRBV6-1,CASRRTGGGNYGYTF,TGTGCCAGCAGGAGAACAGGGGGTGGTAACTATGGCTACACCTTC
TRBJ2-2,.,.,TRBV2,CASSEATKRANTGELFF,TGTGCCAGCAGTGAAGCGACAAAACGAGCTAACACCGGGGAGCTGTTTTTT
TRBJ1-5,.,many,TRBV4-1,CASSQEISGNSNQPQHF,TGCGCCAGCAGCCAAGAAATTTCCGGGAATAGCAATCAGCCCCAGCATTTT
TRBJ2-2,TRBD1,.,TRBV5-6,CASSRMGQGDTGELFF,TGTGCCAGCAGCAGAATGGGACAGGGGGACACCGGGGAGCTGTTTTTT
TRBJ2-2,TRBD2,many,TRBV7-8,CASSLEGGGSGTGELFF,TGTGCCAGCAGCTTAGAAGGCGGGGGAAGCGGCACCGGGGAGCTGTTTTTT
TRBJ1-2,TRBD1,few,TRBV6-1,CASSETLGQGGYGYTF,TGTGCCAGCAGTGAAACCCTCGGACAGGGGGGTTATGGCTACACCTTC
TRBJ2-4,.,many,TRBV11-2,CASSLDGSRPQYF,TGTGCCAGCAGCTTAGATGGGTCGAGACCTCAGTACTTC
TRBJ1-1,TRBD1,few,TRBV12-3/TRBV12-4,CASIFGTADTEAFF,TGTGCCAGCATTTTCGGGACAGCTGACACTGAAGCTTTCTTT
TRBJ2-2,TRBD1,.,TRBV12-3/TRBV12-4,CASSLATGQSTGELFF,TGTGCCAGCAGTTTAGCGACGGGACAGTCCACCGGGGAGCTGTTTTTT
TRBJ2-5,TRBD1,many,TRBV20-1,CSAPTGLETQYF,TGCAGTGCTCCGACAGGGTTGGAGACCCAGTACTTC
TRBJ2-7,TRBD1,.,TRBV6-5,CASSYSRGQGAREQYF,TGTGCCAGCAGTTACTCGAGGGGACAGGGGGCGCGGGAGCAGTACTTC
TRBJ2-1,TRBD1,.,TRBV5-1,CASRIGGAPSNEQFF,TGCGCCAGCAGGATAGGGGGCGCCCCTTCCAATGAGCAGTTCTTC
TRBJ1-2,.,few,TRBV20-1,CSAQTGSYGYTF,TGCAGTGCCCAGACAGGTTCCTATGGCTACACCTTC
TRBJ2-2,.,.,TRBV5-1,CASSFGDPDGELFF,TGCGCCAGCAGCTTCGGGGACCCGGACGGGGAGCTGTTTTTT
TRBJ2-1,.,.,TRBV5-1,CASSFGLGRLNEQFF,TGCGCCAGCAGCTTCGGCCTAGGACGTCTCAATGAGCAGTTCTTC
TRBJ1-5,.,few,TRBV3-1,CASSQGTYQPQHF,TGTGCCAGCAGCCAAGGTACCTATCAGCCCCAGCATTTT
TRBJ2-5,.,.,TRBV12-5,CASGLQIPGPQYF,TGTGCTAGTGGTTTGCAGATACCCGGGCCCCAGTACTTC